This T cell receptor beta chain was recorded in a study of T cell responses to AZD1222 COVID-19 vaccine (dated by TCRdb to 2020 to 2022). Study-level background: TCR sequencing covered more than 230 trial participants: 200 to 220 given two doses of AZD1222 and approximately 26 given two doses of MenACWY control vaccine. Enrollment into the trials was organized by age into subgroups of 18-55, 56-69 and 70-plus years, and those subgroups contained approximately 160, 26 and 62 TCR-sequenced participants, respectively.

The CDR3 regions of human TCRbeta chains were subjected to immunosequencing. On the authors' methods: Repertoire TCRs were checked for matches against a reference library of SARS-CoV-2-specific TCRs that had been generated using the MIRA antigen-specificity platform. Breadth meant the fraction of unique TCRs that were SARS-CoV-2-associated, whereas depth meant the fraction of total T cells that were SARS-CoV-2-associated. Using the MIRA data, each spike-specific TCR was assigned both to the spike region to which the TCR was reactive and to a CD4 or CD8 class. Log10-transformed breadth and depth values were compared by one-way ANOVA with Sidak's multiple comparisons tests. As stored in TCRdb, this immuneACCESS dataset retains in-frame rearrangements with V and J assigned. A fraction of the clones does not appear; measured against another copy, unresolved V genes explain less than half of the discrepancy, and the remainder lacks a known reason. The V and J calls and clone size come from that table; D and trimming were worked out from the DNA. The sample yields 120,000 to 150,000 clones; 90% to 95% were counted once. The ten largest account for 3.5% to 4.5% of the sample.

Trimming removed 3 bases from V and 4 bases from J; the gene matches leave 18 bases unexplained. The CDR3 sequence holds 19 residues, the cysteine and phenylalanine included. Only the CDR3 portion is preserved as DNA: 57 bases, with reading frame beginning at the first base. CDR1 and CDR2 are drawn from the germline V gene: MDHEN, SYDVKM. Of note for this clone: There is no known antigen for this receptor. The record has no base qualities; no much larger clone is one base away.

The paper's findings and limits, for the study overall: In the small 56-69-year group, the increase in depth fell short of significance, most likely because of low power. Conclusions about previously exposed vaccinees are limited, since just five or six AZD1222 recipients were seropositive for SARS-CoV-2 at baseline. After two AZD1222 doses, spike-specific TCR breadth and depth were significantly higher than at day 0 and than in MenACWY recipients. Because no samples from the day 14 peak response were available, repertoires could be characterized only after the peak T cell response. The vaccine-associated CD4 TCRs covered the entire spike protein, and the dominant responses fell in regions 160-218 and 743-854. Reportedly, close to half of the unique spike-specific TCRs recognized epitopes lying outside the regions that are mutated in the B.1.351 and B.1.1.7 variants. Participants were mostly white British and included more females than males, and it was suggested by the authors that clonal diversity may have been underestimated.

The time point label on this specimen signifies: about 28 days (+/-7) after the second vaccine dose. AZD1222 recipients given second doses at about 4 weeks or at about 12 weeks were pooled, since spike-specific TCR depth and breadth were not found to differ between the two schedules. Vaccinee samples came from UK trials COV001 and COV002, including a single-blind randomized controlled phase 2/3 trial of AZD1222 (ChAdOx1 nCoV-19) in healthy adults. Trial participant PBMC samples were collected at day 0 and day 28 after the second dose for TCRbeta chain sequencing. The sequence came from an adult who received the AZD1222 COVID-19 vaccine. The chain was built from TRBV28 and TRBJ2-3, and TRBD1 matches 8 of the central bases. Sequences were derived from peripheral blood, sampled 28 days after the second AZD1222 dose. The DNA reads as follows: TGTGCCAGCAGTTTCCCCTCTAGGGACAGGAGGAAGAGGGCAGATACGCAGTATTTT. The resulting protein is CASSFPSRDRRKRADTQYF.